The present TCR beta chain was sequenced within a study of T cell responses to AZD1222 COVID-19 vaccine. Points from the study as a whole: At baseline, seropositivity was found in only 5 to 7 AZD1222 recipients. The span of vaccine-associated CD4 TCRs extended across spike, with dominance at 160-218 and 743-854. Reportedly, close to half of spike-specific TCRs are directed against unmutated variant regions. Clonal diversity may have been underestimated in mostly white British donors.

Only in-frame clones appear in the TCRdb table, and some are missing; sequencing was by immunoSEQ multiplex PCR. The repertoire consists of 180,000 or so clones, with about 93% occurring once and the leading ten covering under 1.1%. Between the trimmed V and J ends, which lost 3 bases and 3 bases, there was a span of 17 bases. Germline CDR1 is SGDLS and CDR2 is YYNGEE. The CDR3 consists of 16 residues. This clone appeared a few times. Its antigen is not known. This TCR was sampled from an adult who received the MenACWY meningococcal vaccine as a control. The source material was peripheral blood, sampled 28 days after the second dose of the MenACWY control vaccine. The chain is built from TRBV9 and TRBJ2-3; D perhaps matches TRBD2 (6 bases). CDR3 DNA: TGTGCCAGCAGCGACACGGCGCTAGCGCGGACAGATACGCAGTATTTT. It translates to CASSDTALARTDTQYF.